The next 5 T cell receptor beta chains were all read from a single sample in a study of Ad26.COV2.S vaccination and SARS-CoV-2 variants. Documented treatment: over 15 received Ad26.COV2.S at low or high dose, single or two shots; 5 received placebo; per-sample allocation not given. At day 63 after the first vaccine or placebo injection, samples were drawn. TCRdb's table, derived via immunoSEQ multiplex PCR, lists solely in-frame clones and lacks some. Of about 680,000 clones in the sample, around 90% were seen once. The sample was peripheral blood, taken in a trial of Ad26.COV2.S vaccine versus placebo. These receptors were obtained from a person aged 18 to 59 who received the Ad26.COV2.S COVID-19 vaccine or a placebo.

This chain connects TRBV4-3 to TRBJ2-2, with a weak D call TRBD1 (6 bases). The V gene lost 9 bases and the J gene lost 1 base, with 12 bases spanning the gap. The CDR3 is made up of 14 amino acids. CDR1 LGHNA and CDR2 YSLEER come from the germline V gene. The DNA of the CDR3 is TGCGCCAGTATGCGACAGGAGAACACCGGGGAGCTGTTTTTT. Protein product: CASMRQENTGELFF.

V is TRBV4-3 and J is TRBJ1-2, with a tentative D call TRBD1 (5 bases). The germline CDR1 and CDR2 sequences are LGHNA and YSLEER. V was pared by 1 base and J by 6 bases, with 12 bases between. The CDR3 runs to 14 residues. DNA for the CDR3: TGCGCCAGCAGCCAAGTAGGTCAGGGAGATGGCTACACCTTC. Translation: CASSQVGQGDGYTF.

V gene TRBV6-5 combines with J gene TRBJ2-5; the D is unclear. The germline V and J ends were trimmed by 1 base and 2 bases, with 11 bases remaining between them. CDR1 and CDR2 (germline): MNHEY, SVGAGI. The CDR3 runs 15 residues. CDR3 sequence reads: CASSYFRAEQETQYF. CDR3 coding DNA: TGTGCCAGCAGTTACTTTCGGGCGGAGCAAGAGACCCAGTACTTC.

This clone was found once. The V and J genes are TRBV19 and TRBJ2-1; tentatively, D is TRBD2 (5 bases). CDR1 is LNHDA, CDR2 SQIVND, per germline (reference sequence). This CDR3 has 16 residues. The V and J ends lost 7 bases and 2 bases respectively, with 18 bases between them. As DNA, the CDR3 is TGTGCCAGTAAGGGCCCACGGGGAGAGGCCTACAATGAGCAGTTCTTC. It encodes CASKGPRGEAYNEQFF.

V usage is TRBV5-6 and J usage is TRBJ2-7; no clear D gene. Germline V gene sequence: CDR1 SGHDT, CDR2 YYEEEE. This CDR3 has 13 residues. The V gene lost 0 bases and the J gene lost 4 bases, with 8 bases spanning the gap. CDR3 sequence (DNA): TGTGCCAGCAGCTTGGTCGTGGAATACGAGCAGTACTTC. This gives the protein CASSLVVEYEQYF. The whole variable domain, remainder taken from reference TRBV5-6 and TRBJ2-7, is DAGVTQSPTHLIKTRGQQVTLRCSPKSGHDTVSWYQQALGQGPQFIFQYYEEEERQRGNFPDRFSGHQFPNYSSELNVNALLLGDSALYLCASSLVVEYEQYFGPGTRLTVT.